These 12 T cell receptor beta chains came from one sample sequenced in a study of OX40 agonist ivuxolimab in advanced cancers. The library came from the immunoSEQ multiplex PCR assay. TCRdb limited this immuneACCESS table to in-frame rearrangements with V and J called. A share of clones is missing; checked studies link under half to unresolved V genes, and the rest is unexplained. Across this sample there are more than 80,000 clones, with about nine tenths seen only once. Around 1.8% of the sample is taken by the ten largest. The source was CD4+ or CD8+ T cells sorted from blood, collected in a trial of the OX40 agonist ivuxolimab. The receptors were sampled from an adult with an advanced solid tumor such as melanoma, head and neck, liver or kidney cancer.

The V and J genes are TRBV5-4 and TRBJ1-2; no reliable D call. The CDR3 is 17 amino acids. The germline CDR1 and CDR2 sequences are SGHNT and YYREEE (reference sequence). Between the trimmed V and J ends, which lost 1 base and 1 base, there was a span of 17 bases. This CDR3 is CASSLKLQRAVNYGYTF. The CDR3 bases are TGTGCCAGCAGCTTGAAATTACAGCGTGCCGTTAACTATGGCTACACCTTC.

The rearrangement joins TRBV4-1 to TRBJ2-2, with D possibly being TRBD2 (6 bases). Trimming pared 4 bases from V and 0 bases from J, leaving 15 bases between. The V gene's germline CDR1 is MGHRA and CDR2 YSYEKL. There are 17 residues in the CDR3. The CDR3 bases are TGCGCCAGCAGCCCAAGGGGTAGCGGAGCGAACACCGGGGAGCTGTTTTTT. Translation gives CASSPRGSGANTGELFF.

The V call is TRBV30, the J call TRBJ2-3; 7 nucleotides match TRBD1. Germline CDR1 reads GTSNPN; CDR2 reads SVGIG (reference sequence). The V segment lost 2 bases and the J segment 3 bases; nucleotides outside the gene matches: 5. This CDR3 has 14 residues. CDR3 DNA sequence: TGTGCCTGGAGTTATAACAGGGGAACAGATACGCAGTATTTT. Translation: CAWSYNRGTDTQYF.

V usage is TRBV6-1 and J usage is TRBJ1-5; D is undetermined. The V end was cut by 3 bases, the J end by 4 bases, with 10 bases between. In germline, CDR1 is MNHNS, CDR2 SASEGT. The CDR3 covers 14 residues. The CDR3 coding sequence is TGTGCCAGCAGTGATGTGGCAGAAAATCAGCCCCAGCATTTT. Translating gives CASSDVAENQPQHF.

The chain employs TRBV28 and TRBJ2-5; 7 bases are shared with TRBD1. CDR1 is MDHEN and CDR2 is SYDVKM in the germline V gene. The CDR3 has 15 residues. V lost 0 bases to trimming and J lost 0 bases; unmatched junction nucleotides: 1. CDR3 nucleotide sequence: TGTGCCAGCAGTTTATGGGGACAGAACCAAGAGACCCAGTACTTC. Its protein is CASSLWGQNQETQYF.

This clone was picked up one time. The V gene is TRBV7-9, the J gene TRBJ2-1; the D is unclear. This CDR3 has 12 residues. Germline V gives CDR1 SEHNR, CDR2 FQNEAQ (reference sequence). Trimming removed 2 bases at V and 10 bases at J, with 9 bases between. CDR3 loop: CASSLPVGEQFF. The CDR3 coding sequence is TGTGCCAGCAGCTTACCGGTTGGGGAGCAGTTCTTC.

The chain links TRBV19 to TRBJ2-7, with 11 bases matching TRBD2. This CDR3 spans 15 amino acids. With 5 bases clipped from V and 1 base from J, the junction kept 4 bases outside the gene matches. From germline, CDR1 is LNHDA and CDR2 SQIVND (reference sequence). The CDR3 region is CASSRTSGRSYEQYF. Written as DNA, the CDR3 is TGTGCCAGTAGTCGGACTAGCGGGCGATCCTACGAGCAGTACTTC.

This clone occurred once. The chain couples TRBV4-2 to TRBJ2-1; 10 nucleotides align to TRBD1. Unmatched junction bases numbered 4, after V lost 3 bases and J lost 5 bases. Germline V gene sequence: CDR1 LGHNA, CDR2 YNFKEQ. This CDR3 has 15 amino acids. CDR3 protein: CASSHGDRGHNEQFF. The CDR3 coding sequence is TGTGCCAGCAGCCATGGGGACAGGGGTCACAATGAGCAGTTCTTC.

The chain links TRBV5-1 to TRBJ2-5; a weak D match, TRBD2 (5 bases). V was clipped by 0 bases and J by 2 bases, with 17 bases between them. In germline, CDR1 is SGHRS, CDR2 YFSETQ. This CDR3 is built from 17 residues. As DNA, the CDR3 is TGCGCCAGCAGCTTGGAGGTAGCGAGCGCGATACAAGAGACCCAGTACTTC. It is translated as CASSLEVASAIQETQYF.

The chain carries TRBV6-6 and TRBJ1-1; D is uncertain. The germline gives CDR1 MNHNY, CDR2 SVGAGI (reference sequence). The ends were cut back, 5 bases at V and 10 bases at J, with 17 bases in the middle. The CDR3 length is 13 residues. In DNA form, the CDR3 reads TGTGCCAGCAGTCGCCCCGAAGGTCCGGGAGCTTTCTTT. Translating gives CASSRPEGPGAFF.

The J gene is TRBJ1-1, the V gene TRBV2; tentative D call: TRBD1 (6 bases). Germline loops: CDR1 SNHLY, CDR2 FYNNEI. The ends were cut back, 2 bases at V and 3 bases at J, with 10 bases in the middle. The CDR3 runs to 14 residues. In DNA, the CDR3 is TGTGCCAGCAGTGAACAGGGGTGGGACACTGAAGCTTTCTTT. It translates to CASSEQGWDTEAFF.

In its sample, this clone was seen once. This chain uses TRBV28 with TRBJ1-5; 9 nucleotides align to TRBD1. The V gene end was trimmed by 7 bases and the J gene end by 6 bases; junction bases not matched to a gene: 10. The CDR3 contains 15 residues. Germline CDR1 is MDHEN and CDR2 is SYDVKM. The CDR3 bases are TGTGCCAGCACCGAGGACAGGGGAGTGTTTCAGCCCCAGCATTTT. Its translation is CASTEDRGVFQPQHF.